This note documents a single TCR beta chain sequence. Antigen: not known. Construction of the TCRbeta library involved unique molecular identifiers. Each CDR3 protein is one row after TCRdb ran MiXCR on the PCR reads. The sample holds a few hundred thousand distinct CDR3 sequences, approximately 10% seen once. The data were obtained in a study of T-cell reconstitution after alpha-beta-depleted transplantation in children. Whole-study results and caveats: Counts and diversity of T cells one year after transplant came mostly from newly produced T cells. The study reportedly traced alpha-beta T cells about two months after transplant to several hundred expanded graft clones. Surviving recipient T cells and thymic progenitors underlay high day-60 TCRbeta diversity in some patients.

This clonotype was sampled from a child under two years old with acute myeloid leukemia, due to receive a stem cell transplant. The specimen comprised PBMCs, sampled before TCRalphabeta/CD19-depleted stem cell transplant.

CDR3 sequence (DNA): TGTGCCAGCAGCCAAGCAGGGGGGATATACGAGCAGTACTTC. Translated: CASSQAGGIYEQYF. The chain uses TRBV14 and TRBJ2-7, with D perhaps matching TRBD1 (7 bases). The CDR3 runs 14 residues. V was clipped by 1 base and J by 4 bases, with 11 bases between them. Germline loops: CDR1 SGHDN, CDR2 FVKESK.